Listed below are T cell receptor beta chains from one sample, sequenced in a study of CD8 T cells in Susac syndrome. TCRdb reprocessed the immunoSEQ multiplex PCR reads via MiXCR and lists one record per CDR3 protein. This sample yields 25,000 to 30,000 distinct CDR3 sequences, of which around 95% are seen a single time; about 0.27% belongs to the top ten. Sequenced sample: CD8+ T cells from PBMCs. Receptors originate from a human donor in good health. CDR3s include the opening cysteine and the closing phenylalanine or tryptophan. D genes are given only for firm matches. Size is stated for part of the rows, as once, few or many counts, or as a class when the clone is expanded.

>few|TRBD1|TRBJ1-1|TRBV7-8
CASSPTGTVNTEAFF
TGTGCCAGCAGCCCAACCGGGACAGTAAACACTGAAGCTTTCTTT
>.|.|TRBJ2-7|TRBV4-3
CASSQEIGTYEQYF
TGCGCCAGCAGCCAAGAGATCGGGACCTACGAGCAGTACTTC
>.|.|TRBJ1-1|TRBV7-9
CASSSVASVTEAFF
TGTGCCAGCAGCTCGGTTGCCTCGGTAACTGAAGCTTTCTTT
>.|TRBD1|TRBJ2-6|TRBV6-2/TRBV6-3
CASSRAKPGQGASGANVLTF
TGTGCCAGCAGCAGAGCCAAACCGGGACAGGGGGCTTCCGGGGCCAACGTCCTGACTTTC
>.|.|TRBJ2-1|TRBV13
CASSPAAYNEQFF
TGTGCCAGCAGCCCGGCGGCCTACAATGAGCAGTTCTTC
>.|.|TRBJ2-4|TRBV12-3/TRBV12-4
CASSFDSLAKNIQYF
TGTGCCAGCAGTTTCGACAGCCTAGCCAAAAACATTCAGTACTTC
>once|.|TRBJ1-5|TRBV7-9
CASSSLYLEPQHF
TGTGCCAGCAGCTCCCTGTATTTGGAGCCCCAGCATTTT
>.|TRBD1|TRBJ2-3|TRBV7-9
CASSSLRTGGRKGADTQYF
TGTGCCAGCAGCTCCCTCCGGACAGGGGGCCGTAAGGGCGCAGATACGCAGTATTTT
>.|TRBD2|TRBJ2-1|TRBV10-2
CASGLLAGGYNEQFF
TGCGCCAGCGGACTCCTAGCGGGGGGCTACAATGAGCAGTTCTTC
>.|TRBD2|TRBJ2-7|TRBV27
CASSSEFRGVHEQYF
TGTGCCAGCAGTAGCGAGTTCCGGGGGGTCCACGAGCAGTACTTC
>.|.|TRBJ1-5|TRBV10-2
CASSGGRDPQPQHF
TGCGCCAGCAGTGGAGGCAGGGATCCTCAGCCCCAGCATTTT
>.|TRBD2|TRBJ2-5|TRBV20-1
CSARDEGLAGAQETQYF
TGCAGTGCTAGAGATGAGGGGTTAGCGGGAGCTCAAGAGACCCAGTACTTC
>.|TRBD1|TRBJ1-2|TRBV10-2
CASSEAGGVYGYTF
TGCGCCAGCAGTGAGGCAGGGGGCGTCTATGGCTACACCTTC
>.|.|TRBJ2-1|TRBV27
CAIASGSYNEQFF
TGTGCCATAGCTTCAGGGTCCTACAATGAGCAGTTCTTC
>.|.|TRBJ1-3|TRBV5-1
CASTEDISGNTIYF
TGCGCCAGCACCGAGGACATCTCTGGAAACACCATATATTTT
>.|.|TRBJ2-5|TRBV18
CASSPIFASVGTQYF
TGTGCCAGCTCACCAATATTTGCTAGCGTCGGGACCCAGTACTTC
>.|.|TRBJ2-1|TRBV29-1
CSVGGLLETYNEQFF
TGCAGCGTTGGGGGGCTCCTAGAGACGTACAATGAGCAGTTCTTC
>.|.|TRBJ1-1|TRBV6-1
CASGQFEAFF
TGTGCCAGCGGGCAGTTTGAAGCTTTCTTT
>.|.|TRBJ1-5|TRBV18
CASSLGPGQPQHF
TGTGCCAGCTCACTGGGCCCGGGTCAGCCCCAGCATTTT
>.|.|TRBJ1-1|TRBV12-3/TRBV12-4
CASSSVWGTEAFF
TGTGCCAGCAGTTCAGTCTGGGGCACTGAAGCTTTCTTT
>.|.|TRBJ2-2|TRBV5-4
CASSLGTLTNTGELFF
TGTGCCAGCAGCTTGGGGACACTTACGAACACCGGGGAGCTGTTTTTT
>.|.|TRBJ1-2|TRBV29-1
CSVPSMNGYTF
TGCAGCGTCCCTTCCATGAATGGCTACACCTTC
>.|.|TRBJ2-7|TRBV27
CASSLMGTQYF
TGTGCCAGCAGTTTAATGGGGACACAGTACTTC
>.|.|TRBJ1-4|TRBV5-6
CASRLGASNEKLFF
TGTGCCAGCAGATTGGGGGCATCTAATGAAAAACTGTTTTTT
>.|.|TRBJ2-1|TRBV27
CASSLTVSPYNEQFF
TGTGCCAGCAGCCTGACAGTCTCCCCCTACAATGAGCAGTTCTTC
>.|.|TRBJ2-3|TRBV20-1
CSATLGRREDTQYF
TGCAGTGCTACTTTGGGCCGGAGAGAAGATACGCAGTATTTT
>.|.|TRBJ2-2|TRBV11-2
CASSFRDGNTGELFF
TGTGCCAGCAGCTTCAGGGACGGCAACACCGGGGAGCTGTTTTTT
>.|.|TRBJ2-1|TRBV6-2/TRBV6-3
CASSYSEQGSNSNEQFF
TGTGCCAGCAGTTACTCAGAGCAGGGGTCAAACTCTAATGAGCAGTTCTTC
>.|.|TRBJ1-3|TRBV14
CASSPTGTGNTIYF
TGTGCCAGCAGCCCTACAGGAACTGGAAACACCATATATTTT
>.|TRBD1|TRBJ2-2|TRBV5-1
CASRSQGLPGELFF
TGCGCCAGCAGGTCACAGGGGTTGCCCGGGGAGCTGTTTTTT
>.|.|TRBJ1-6|TRBV23-1
CAGSQRRPGLSYNSPLHF
TGCGCCGGCAGTCAACGGAGGCCAGGGCTTTCCTATAATTCACCCCTCCACTTT
>.|.|TRBJ2-1|TRBV2
CASQRVTYNEQFF
TGTGCCTCGCAGCGGGTCACCTACAATGAGCAGTTCTTC
>.|TRBD1|TRBJ2-2|TRBV7-2
CASSWRTGSKTGELFF
TGTGCCAGCAGCTGGAGGACAGGGTCAAAAACCGGGGAGCTGTTTTTT
>.|TRBD2|TRBJ2-5|TRBV20-1
CSATRRLAGGPGETQYF
TGCAGTGCCACCCGAAGACTAGCGGGGGGGCCCGGGGAGACCCAGTACTTC
>.|TRBD1|TRBJ1-1|TRBV7-9
CASSPSTGLNTEAFF
TGTGCCAGCAGCCCTTCGACAGGGCTGAACACTGAAGCTTTCTTT
>.|TRBD1|TRBJ2-2|TRBV19
CASSRGRNTGELFF
TGTGCCAGTAGCAGGGGGCGGAACACCGGGGAGCTGTTTTTT
>.|.|TRBJ2-1|TRBV29-1
CSALDSTGVYNEQFF
TGCAGCGCCCTGGACTCAACTGGGGTCTACAATGAGCAGTTCTTC
>.|.|TRBJ2-1|TRBV9
CACRSQQVLREQFF
TGTGCCTGCCGATCACAACAGGTACTGAGGGAGCAGTTCTTC
>.|TRBD2|TRBJ2-3|TRBV7-2
CASSLGLAGGSDTQYF
TGTGCCAGCAGCTTGGGACTAGCGGGGGGTTCGGATACGCAGTATTTT
>.|.|TRBJ1-5|TRBV5-1
CASSLDHPYSNQPQHF
TGCGCCAGCAGCTTGGACCACCCTTATAGCAATCAGCCCCAGCATTTT
>.|TRBD1|TRBJ1-1|TRBV7-2
CASSSRPGQGDVFF
TGTGCCAGCAGCTCTCGCCCGGGACAGGGGGATGTTTTCTTT
>.|.|TRBJ2-7|TRBV27
CASSPGGAYEQYF
TGTGCCAGCAGCCCGGGGGGCGCCTACGAGCAGTACTTC